This TCR beta chain is drawn from a study of blood T cell repertoires in COVID-19. The CDR3 covers 16 residues. Per the germline V gene, CDR1 is SGHRS and CDR2 is YFSETQ. Trimming cost V 1 base and J 6 bases, with 17 bases left between them. Sequencing was performed with immunoSEQ multiplex PCR; in TCRdb, only in-frame clones are kept and a portion is missing. The sample yields about 150,000 clones, 80% to 90% seen once. The material sequenced was peripheral blood. This rearrangement joins TRBV5-1 to TRBJ2-1, with D perhaps TRBD1 (6 bases). The source is a man younger than 30 with COVID-19, enrolled during active disease. As DNA, the CDR3 is TGCGCCAGCAGCTTGAAGATAGGGGGTTCAGGCAATGAGCAGTTCTTC. Its protein is CASSLKIGGSGNEQFF.